This TCR beta chain emerged from a study of CD8+ T cells in alopecia areata. Turning to the study itself: Spontaneous alopecia affected the 6-12-month-old C3H/HeJ graft donors, whose skin was transplanted to roughly 6-10-week-old female C3H/HeJ mice.

The V segment lost 2 bases and the J segment 3 bases; nucleotides outside the gene matches: 4. The CDR3 length is 15 residues. Germline V lookup: CDR1 NNHNN, CDR2 SYGAGS (reference sequence). Sequencing used cDNA as its template, made by extracting RNA and reverse transcribing it. Clones were read by immunoSEQ multiplex PCR, and TCRdb kept only the in-frame ones, dropping some. The sample was found to contain about 110,000 clones, and every one recurs. Study results and caveats: Scalp sample data also include resident alphabeta T cells from normal skin. Against the mouse data, patients shared TCRs less clearly, possibly for HLA reasons. Lesional tissue from the scalp (especially in alopecia totalis/universalis) showed higher clonality than normal scalp.

This clone occurred a few times. Its antigen is as yet unknown. The gene symbols are mouse symbols. The read halts 4 residues ahead of the CDR3 end, with the missing end drawn from the germline J gene. The sequence was collected from a C3H/HeJ mouse with alopecia areata. The strain's MHC: H2-k. The rearrangement uses TRBV13-2 and TRBJ2-1, with 8 bases that match TRBD2. The sequenced sample consisted of lesional skin. CDR3: CASGEWTGSYAEQFF. CDR3 DNA (partial): TGTGCCAGCGGTGAATGGACTGGGAGCTATGCT.